The rows below give T cell receptor beta chains drawn from one sample of a study of regulatory T cells in long-lasting Graves disease. One entry per CDR3 protein results from TCRdb running MiXCR on the multiplex PCR reads. The table records approximately 400,000 distinct CDR3 sequences, 15% of them present only once. The sample was also reused in another study, on T cells in Graves' hyperthyroidism and ophthalmopathy.

The source material was peripheral blood mononuclear cells (PBMCs), sampled at new diagnosis, from a patient treated with antithyroid drugs. These receptors were collected from a woman aged 30 to 39 with Graves disease. Each CDR3 is given with its conserved first and last residue. The D gene is left open where the match is weak. Rows may omit the clone size; those that give it use once, few, many or a size class.

v_call	j_call	clone_size	d_call	cdr3_nt	cdr3_aa
TRBV19	TRBJ1-1	.	.	TGTGCCAGTAGTGTGGAGGGATTTAACACTGAAGCTTTCTTT	CASSVEGFNTEAFF
TRBV7-8	TRBJ2-1	few	.	TGTGCCAGCAGCTTTGTAAACATGTTTAGCTATGAGCAGTTCTTC	CASSFVNMFSYEQFF
TRBV29-1	TRBJ2-7	.	TRBD1	TGCAGCGTTGAATCTCCCGGGACAGCAACCTACGAGCAGTACTTC	CSVESPGTATYEQYF
TRBV12-3/TRBV12-4	TRBJ1-1	.	TRBD1	TGTGCCAGCAGTTTACGGACAGGGTTCTTTGAAGCTTTCTTT	CASSLRTGFFEAFF
TRBV3-1	TRBJ1-6	many	.	TGTGCCAGCAGCCGAAAGGGTACGGGGTCACCCCTCCACTTT	CASSRKGTGSPLHF
TRBV11-2	TRBJ1-1	.	.	TGTGCCAGCAGCGGCGATACCGGGACTGAAGCTTTCTTT	CASSGDTGTEAFF
TRBV28	TRBJ1-5	many	.	TGTGCCAGCAGTTCGCCCGGACAGCCTTCCAATCAGCCCCAGCATTTT	CASSSPGQPSNQPQHF
TRBV19	TRBJ2-2	.	.	TGTGCCAGTAAGGCAGGGAGGAACACCGGGGAGCTGTTTTTT	CASKAGRNTGELFF
TRBV10-1	TRBJ2-1	many	TRBD2	TGCGCCAGCAGTAAATCTAGCGGGAGTAATGAGCAGTTCTTC	CASSKSSGSNEQFF
TRBV6-5	TRBJ1-3	many	.	TGTGCCAGCAGTTACAACCGACCCCTCCGGACGGAACCTGGAAACACCATATATTTT	CASSYNRPLRTEPGNTIYF
TRBV2	TRBJ2-4	.	TRBD1	TGTGCCAGCAGTGGAACAGGGGAGTTAGCCAAAAACATTCAGTACTTC	CASSGTGELAKNIQYF
TRBV27	TRBJ2-7	.	.	TGTGCCAGCAGTTTATCAGCAGGGGTCTTCGACGAGCAGTACTTC	CASSLSAGVFDEQYF
TRBV4-2	TRBJ2-5	.	TRBD2	TGTGCCAGCAGCCAAGCGGGAACCAGCGGGGCCCGCCAAGAGACCCAGTACTTC	CASSQAGTSGARQETQYF